Following are 16 T cell receptor beta chains from one sample sequenced in a study of blood T cell repertoires in COVID-19. Generated by immunoSEQ multiplex PCR, the TCRdb table keeps only in-frame clones and is missing some. The sample holds under 300,000 clones, 86% seen once. The source material was peripheral blood. The receptor source for this set is a man in his 60s with acute or convalescent COVID-19.

The rearrangement uses TRBV11-2 and TRBJ2-5, with no clear D. In germline, CDR1 is SGHAT, CDR2 FQNNGV. The CDR3 sequence is 13 residues long. Between the trimmed V and J ends, which lost 1 base and 10 bases, there was a span of 13 bases. CDR3 residues: CASSLATQRGQYF. In DNA form, the CDR3 reads TGTGCCAGCAGCTTAGCAACCCAGAGAGGCCAGTACTTC.

The chain couples TRBV4-3 to TRBJ1-3; D is perhaps TRBD1 (5 bases). The CDR3 has 16 residues. V was pared by 3 bases and J by 0 bases, with 12 bases between. Germline CDR1 LGHNA, CDR2 YSLEER. CDR3 protein: CASSHDDRPSGNTIYF. The CDR3 DNA is TGCGCCAGCAGCCATGATGACAGACCCTCTGGAAACACCATATATTTT.

This clone was found a few times. V and J are TRBV29-1 and TRBJ1-4; a weak D match, TRBD1 (6 bases). V lost 4 bases and J lost 7, with 19 bases in between. Germline-derived CDR1 and CDR2 are SQVTM and ANQGSEA. The CDR3 has 15 residues. The CDR3 DNA reads as TGCAGCGTTGGGCCCAGGGGCGCAGGGAGTGAAAAACTGTTTTTT. It is translated as CSVGPRGAGSEKLFF.

The chain joins TRBV6-6 to TRBJ2-3; 7 bases align to TRBD1. The germline V gene has CDR1 MNHNY and CDR2 SVGAGI (reference sequence). The ends lost 4 bases at V and 1 base at J; junction bases unmatched: 8. The length of the CDR3 is 16 residues. CDR3 in DNA: TGTGCCAGCAGTTTGGCCTCCGGGACAGGCACAGATACGCAGTATTTT. Translated: CASSLASGTGTDTQYF.

CDR3 bases: TGTGCCAGTAGTATTGGGGGACAGTCTAACTATGGCTACACCTTC. Translated, it gives CASSIGGQSNYGYTF. The rearrangement links TRBV19 to TRBJ1-2; 7 nucleotides agree with TRBD1. Germline trimming cut 3 bases from V and 0 bases from J; bases unmatched to any gene: 4. The CDR3 contains 15 residues. In germline, CDR1 is LNHDA, CDR2 SQIVND (reference sequence).

The chain links TRBV18 to TRBJ1-6; a possible D gene is TRBD1 (6 bases). Germline V gene data show CDR1 as KGHSH and CDR2 as LQKENI. The CDR3 sequence is 16 residues long. The V and J ends lost 4 bases and 5 bases respectively, with 15 bases between them. The CDR3, as DNA: TGTGCCAGCTCACGATCATCGGACAGAGATAATTCACCCCTCCACTTT. Its protein product is CASSRSSDRDNSPLHF.

The chain couples TRBV10-3 to TRBJ2-2; possibly TRBD1 for D (6 bases). Germline V lookup: CDR1 ENHRY, CDR2 SYGVKD. V was trimmed by 11 bases and J by 0 bases, leaving 10 bases between them. CDR3 length: 13 amino acids. CDR3 loop: CALQGANTGELFF. Written as DNA, the CDR3 is TGTGCCTTACAGGGCGCGAACACCGGGGAGCTGTTTTTT.

The chain has TRBV27 and TRBJ2-5, with 8 positions matching TRBD1. V gave up 10 bases and J gave up 1 base; unmatched junction bases: 11. This CDR3 region has 15 residues. The V gene's germline CDR1 is MNHEY and CDR2 SMNVEV (reference sequence). This CDR3 is CATCGAGGGQETQYF. The CDR3 bases are TGTGCCACCTGCGGGGCAGGGGGCGGCCAAGAGACCCAGTACTTC.

This sequence joins TRBV25-1 and TRBJ1-1; a weak D match, TRBD1 (6 bases). This CDR3 has 12 amino acids. Trimming pared 10 bases from V and 10 bases from J, leaving 19 bases between. Germline values: CDR1 MGHDK, CDR2 SYGVNS. CDR3 loop: CATQAGGLRAFF. CDR3 in DNA: TGTGCCACGCAGGCGGGGGGGCTTAGAGCTTTCTTT.

This chain uses TRBV29-1 with TRBJ1-1, with 7 bases identical to TRBD1. After removal of 4 bases from V and 4 bases from J, the junction contained 12 bases not matched to a gene. Germline lookup yields CDR1 SQVTM and CDR2 ANQGSEA. The CDR3 consists of 15 residues. CDR3 in amino acids: CSVGRGGPRGTEAFF. The CDR3 DNA is TGCAGCGTTGGGAGAGGGGGCCCAAGGGGCACTGAAGCTTTCTTT.

The chain links TRBV5-1 to TRBJ2-5; 7 bases align to TRBD2. The ends lost 2 bases at V and 5 bases at J; junction bases unmatched: 6. The CDR3 contains 14 residues. CDR1 and CDR2 from the germline V gene are SGHRS and YFSETQ. CDR3 DNA sequence: TGCGCCAGCAGCTTCGGCGGGAGAGTCGAGACCCAGTACTTC. It yields the protein CASSFGGRVETQYF.

V usage is TRBV6-2 or TRBV6-3 and J usage is TRBJ2-2, with a weak D call TRBD1 (5 bases). The CDR3 runs 15 residues. Trimming removed 4 bases from V and 2 bases from J, with 11 bases in between. CDR1 is MNHEY, CDR2 SVGEGT, per germline. CDR3 sequence: CASSSLQVNTGELFF. DNA of the CDR3: TGTGCCAGCAGTTCCTTACAGGTCAACACCGGGGAGCTGTTTTTT.

This chain uses TRBV19 with TRBJ2-7; D might be TRBD2 (5 bases). Trimming took off 3 bases at V and 0 bases at J, with 15 bases between the two ends. This CDR3 comprises 16 residues. Looked up from germline, CDR1 is LNHDA and CDR2 is SQIVND (reference sequence). The CDR3 reads CASSIGFEGGSYEQYF. The CDR3 nucleotides are TGTGCCAGTAGTATTGGGTTTGAGGGTGGCTCCTACGAGCAGTACTTC.

The chain joins TRBV28 to TRBJ2-7, with D perhaps TRBD2 (6 bases). The V end was cut by 6 bases, the J end by 2 bases, with 14 bases between. Per germline, CDR1 MDHEN and CDR2 SYDVKM. The CDR3 totals 14 residues. DNA for the CDR3: TGTGCCAGCAGCCCACGCGGGGTCACCTACGAGCAGTACTTC. The encoded protein is CASSPRGVTYEQYF.

The table lists this clone with a few counts. The chain is built from TRBV11-2 and TRBJ1-3, with D possibly matching TRBD1 (5 bases). With 4 bases removed from V and 4 bases from J, the gap between germline ends came to 20 bases. This CDR3 region has 17 residues. Per germline, CDR1 SGHAT and CDR2 FQNNGV. CDR3 DNA: TGTGCCAGCAGCTCCCGTTCAGGGTTCGTGGAGGGAAACACCATATATTTT. The encoded protein is CASSSRSGFVEGNTIYF.

The count of this clone is one. The chain uses TRBV23-1 and TRBJ2-3; 10 bases are shared with TRBD1. TRBV23-1 is classed as an ORF, of uncertain function. After removal of 4 bases from V and 6 bases from J, the junction contained 4 bases not matched to a gene. The CDR3 is made up of 14 amino acids. CDR3 residues: CASSPRTGGDTQYF. The CDR3 bases are TGCGCCAGCAGTCCTCGGACAGGGGGGGATACGCAGTATTTT.